The clone carrying this TCR beta chain has a count of ten or more. Antigen: not known. This record comes from a study of identical twins' blood T cells. On the study more broadly: Roughly 50 million reads covered about six alpha-chain and about six beta-chain libraries. Findings of the study overall: Shared environment remains a possible cause of twin similarity.

Using its own MiXCR run on the 5' RACE reads, TCRdb lists one record per CDR3 protein. The sample lists 350,000 to 400,000 distinct CDR3 sequences, 25% to 35% occurring once. In germline, CDR1 is SQVTM, CDR2 ANQGSEA. The germline V and J ends were trimmed by 7 bases and 5 bases, with 20 bases remaining between them. This CDR3 contains 14 residues. Three pairs of healthy female monozygous twins were the donors. The three twin pairs were reared together, likely meeting the same infections. The V call is TRBV29-1, the J call TRBJ1-1, with a possible D match to TRBD1 (5 bases). This receptor was identified in a woman aged 18 to 55 in good health. Sequences were obtained from PBMCs. Here the CDR3 DNA reads TGCAGCGCCTCCTCCCCATCAGGGTTAACTGAAGCTTTCTTT. It translates to CSASSPSGLTEAFF.